This T cell receptor (beta chain) was captured by sequencing in a study of regulatory T cells in long-lasting Graves disease. Specified time point: newly diagnosed GD, antithyroid drugs for less than 3 months. The authors made the TCR library using RNA they extracted from PBMCs. With V trimmed by 0 bases and J by 7 bases, 7 bases remained unmatched. The CDR3 length is 16 residues. Germline CDR1 LNHNV, CDR2 YYDKDF (reference sequence). Study-level results: Newly diagnosed disease favored TRBV20-1 and TRBJ2-1 over persistent disease. Thyroid tissue was not studied; only peripheral blood was.

Comment on this clonotype: What it recognizes is unknown.

Through Arm-PCR of CDR3 regions and iRepertoire HTBI primers, TCR beta libraries were built. TCRdb analysed the multiplex PCR reads with MiXCR anew, one entry per CDR3 protein. The sample has hundreds of thousands of distinct CDR3 sequences, about 15% seen once. These same records also appear under a second study, on T cells in Graves' hyperthyroidism and ophthalmopathy. As reported in that work: Graves' hyperthyroidism is called stable when ophthalmopathy does not progress within 18 months. A model of 13 V-J pairs discriminated ophthalmopathy from stable hyperthyroidism.

The sequenced sample was peripheral blood mononuclear cells (PBMCs), obtained at new diagnosis, from a patient treated with antithyroid drugs. The source of this sequence is a woman aged 25 to 39 with Graves disease. The V gene is TRBV15, the J gene TRBJ1-4; 8 bases map to TRBD1. The chain's CDR3 is CATSRDRDRLGEKLFF. CDR3 in DNA: TGTGCCACCAGCAGAGATCGGGACAGGCTAGGTGAAAAACTGTTTTTT.